This TCR beta chain was captured by sequencing in a study of chemoradiotherapy in HPV16-positive cancers (dated by TCRdb to between 2020 and 2023). The study in broad terms: Using functional T-cell assays on cells from a couple of HPV16-positive patients, the researchers defined candidate HPV-specific T-cell clones and common TCR motifs. The study set out to ask whether T-cell immunity against the HPV oncoproteins E6 and E7 changes over the course of chemoradiotherapy and whether that immunity affects survival. TCR repertoires from 86 patients with HPV-related cancers were then used to track the candidate HPV-specific TCRs and motifs. Overall study outcomes, separate from this receptor: The functional definition of HPV-specific T cells was derived from only two HPV16-positive patients, and the survival association was reported for HPV16-positive patients. Among HPV16-positive patients, expansion of HPV-responsive T cells during chemoradiotherapy was associated with better recurrence-free survival. Expansion of candidate HPV-specific clones and E7-related TCR motifs was observed in the tumor microenvironment during treatment, whereas no such expansion was observed for non-HPV-specific T cells.

Repertoires were sampled repeatedly over the course of chemoradiotherapy so that clonal expansion in the tumor microenvironment could be followed. The library was made by the immunoSEQ multiplex PCR assay. This immuneACCESS table, as held by TCRdb, lists in-frame sequences with V and J called but not all clones. Of the missing ones, under half trace to an unresolved V gene in checked studies; the others have no known cause. A total of about 2,300 clones appear in this sample, 75% to 80% of them only once. In total, the top ten clones hold over 9.5% of the sample. Based on the germline V gene (reference sequence), the CDR1 and CDR2 sequences are MNHEY and SMNVEV. V lost 5 bases and J lost 2 bases; the stretch between them is 10 bases long. From cysteine to phenylalanine, the CDR3 is 15 amino acids long. Only the CDR3 region is kept as DNA, spanning 45 bases read in frame from base 1. On this clone: The specificity of this receptor is unknown. No much larger clone exists at a distance of one base, and base qualities are not known.

The chain is assembled from TRBV27 and TRBJ1-6; no confident D gene assignment can be made. The receptor comes from a human donor with HPV-associated anogenital cancer. Sequencing used tumor tissue, obtained from a patient who underwent chemoradiotherapy. The DNA sequence reads TGTGCCAGCAGTAGAGGCGTTACCTATAATTCACCCCTCCACTTT. The translation is CASSRGVTYNSPLHF.